This paragraph covers one T cell receptor beta chain sequence. Antigen: not known. One end of the junction is discordant with germline, which a read error may explain. This sample stems from a study of cytomegalovirus exposure and HLA in healthy donors. Study in general: When 350 to 500 donors were genotyped, around 77% of them were found to fall in the Caucasian-associated ancestry cluster.

Study-level points and caveats: Earlier analysis found most TCR beta V segments productive about 87% or about 30% of the time.

This CDR3 region has 16 residues. Germline V gives CDR1 SGHRS, CDR2 YFSETQ. Researchers ran the PCR with 60 Vbeta and 13 Jbeta primers. TCRdb's table, derived via immunoSEQ multiplex PCR, lists solely in-frame clones and lacks some. The sample has 100,000 to 150,000 clones, over 50% seen once; the top ten hold under 9.5%. Donors showed nominal health when sampled, although they likely had unrecorded immune exposures. The chain uses TRBV5-1 and TRBJ2-5; 9 nucleotides line up with TRBD2. The receptor comes from a woman in her thirties or forties in good health and CMV-seropositive. Source material: PBMCs. For the CDR3, the DNA is TGCGCCAGCAGCTTGGAGGCTAGCGGGACCCAAGCGACCCAGTACTTC. Translated: CASSLEASGTQATQYF.